Listed below are T cell receptor beta chains from one sample, sequenced in a study of T cells in Graves' hyperthyroidism and ophthalmopathy. TCRdb processed the multiplex PCR reads anew with MiXCR; each CDR3 protein has one entry. Counted here are about 690,000 distinct CDR3 sequences, about 18% occurring once; the ten biggest clones make up roughly 15%. Sequencing used blood. These receptors originate from a man aged 50 to 60 with Graves' hyperthyroidism. Both conserved end residues are part of each CDR3. Fields, in order: J gene, V gene, clone size, D gene, CDR3 length, CDR3 DNA, CDR3 protein. D genes are given only for firm matches. Clone size, where shown, is once, few, many, or a class for clones that have expanded.

TRBJ2-1 | TRBV7-2 | many | - | 15 | TGTGCCAGCAGCGGGGCCAGTTGGGGGGCGGATGAGCAGTTCTTC | CASSGASWGADEQFF
TRBJ1-2 | TRBV12-3/TRBV12-4 | many | TRBD1 | 15 | TGTGCCAGCAGTCCCTTGGGACAGGGTAACTATGGCTACACCTTC | CASSPLGQGNYGYTF
TRBJ2-4 | TRBV24-1 | few | - | 15 | TGTGCCACCAGTGATCCTAGCGGCACAGGGGACATTCAGTACTTC | CATSDPSGTGDIQYF
TRBJ2-3 | TRBV18 | many | - | 14 | TGTGCCAGCTCACCATCGGCTAGCACAGATACGCAGTATTTT | CASSPSASTDTQYF
TRBJ2-3 | TRBV11-2 | many | TRBD2 | 16 | TGTGCCAGCAGCTTAGGTCTAGCGGGAGTGACAGATACGCAGTATTTT | CASSLGLAGVTDTQYF
TRBJ2-3 | TRBV2 | many | - | 15 | TGTGCCAGCAGTGAAACGGGAGTTCTGGCAGATACGCAGTATTTT | CASSETGVLADTQYF
TRBJ2-3 | TRBV20-1 | - | - | 16 | TGCAGTGCTAGACCATCTTCTAACGTCTTCACAGATACGCAGTATTTT | CSARPSSNVFTDTQYF
TRBJ1-1 | TRBV19 | - | - | 16 | TGTGCCAGTAGTATAAGTGGAGGGGCCATGAACACTGAAGCTTTCTTT | CASSISGGAMNTEAFF
TRBJ1-1 | TRBV6-2/TRBV6-3 | - | TRBD1 | 13 | TGTGCCAGCAGAGATGACAGGGCCAGTGAAGCTTTCTTT | CASRDDRASEAFF
TRBJ1-1 | TRBV28 | - | TRBD1 | 15 | TGTGCCAGCACCCTAAGGAGGACAGGGGGCACTGAAGCTTTCTTT | CASTLRRTGGTEAFF
TRBJ1-1 | TRBV27 | many | - | 13 | TGTGCCAGCAGTTTATCTTGGAACACTGAAGCTTTCTTT | CASSLSWNTEAFF
TRBJ1-4 | TRBV7-8 | many | - | 15 | TGTGCCAGCAGCTTAGTCAGGAGGGGAATTGAAAAACTGTTTTTT | CASSLVRRGIEKLFF
TRBJ1-5 | TRBV7-9 | many | - | 12 | TGTGCCAGCAGCTCCCCTGTCTCGCCCCAGCATTTT | CASSSPVSPQHF
TRBJ1-1 | TRBV27 | many | - | 14 | TGTGCCAGCAGTTTAGTCGGCTGGAACACTGAAGCTTTCTTT | CASSLVGWNTEAFF
TRBJ2-5 | TRBV2 | many | - | 12 | TGTGCCAGCAGTGTCTATGGAGAGACCCAGTACTTC | CASSVYGETQYF
TRBJ2-7 | TRBV28 | few | - | 15 | TGTGCCAGCAGCCCCGGGACCCTCAGCTCCTACGAGCAGTACTTC | CASSPGTLSSYEQYF
TRBJ2-1 | TRBV20-1 | few | TRBD2 | 15 | TGCAGTGCTAGAGGGCTAGCGGGAGGGGACAATGAGCAGTTCTTC | CSARGLAGGDNEQFF
TRBJ2-3 | TRBV10-1 | - | - | 13 | TGCGCCAGAAAAGGAAGGGGTACGGATACGCAGTATTTT | CARKGRGTDTQYF
TRBJ1-2 | TRBV28 | many | - | 15 | TGTGCCAGCACTCCGCGAGGACGATGGTTATCTGGCTACACCTTC | CASTPRGRWLSGYTF
TRBJ2-5 | TRBV27 | many | - | 15 | TGTGCCAGCAGTTTAACTAGGGGAGGCCAAGAGACCCAGTACTTC | CASSLTRGGQETQYF
TRBJ1-1 | TRBV12-3/TRBV12-4 | - | - | 14 | TGTGCCAGCAGCCCCGACGTAGCAGGCACTGAAGCTTTCTTT | CASSPDVAGTEAFF
TRBJ1-1 | TRBV12-3/TRBV12-4 | many | - | 13 | TGTGCCAGCAGTGGCCTCCTGAACACTGAAGCTTTCTTT | CASSGLLNTEAFF
TRBJ2-5 | TRBV28 | many | - | 12 | TGTGCCAGCAGTTTAAATAAGGAGACCCAGTACTTC | CASSLNKETQYF